This TCR beta chain was observed in a study of identical twins. General study results and limits: Beta out-of-frame sequences showed weaker excess sharing between twins.

This clonotype has only a few counts. Its cognate antigen is unknown. With no exceptions, donors were healthy Caucasians. TCRdb called the 5' RACE reads again in MiXCR, with one record for every CDR3 protein. The sample has around 1.7 million distinct CDR3 sequences; roughly a third are singletons. Losses at the gene ends were 1 base for V and 5 bases for J; bases not matched to a gene: 11. This CDR3 spans 16 amino acids. CDR1 SQVTM and CDR2 ANQGSEA come from the germline V gene. This chain connects TRBV29-1 to TRBJ2-1, with 7 nucleotides matching TRBD1. The specimen was cord blood. The receptor's source is a newborn girl in good health. The CDR3 is CSVEGIETGSNNEQFF. The CDR3 DNA reads as TGCAGCGTTGAAGGAATAGAGACAGGGAGCAACAATGAGCAGTTCTTC.